This TCR beta chain came from a study of blood T cell repertoires in COVID-19. Study information: PBMCs, B-cell-depleted T cells, or T cells provided the cDNA or gDNA that made up the material.

Authors' analysis steps: The assay estimated nucleated cells by amplifying reference gene primers. Using immunoSEQ multiplex PCR, the repertoire was profiled, and TCRdb retains in-frame clones only, with some absent. V and J calls and clone size follow that table, whereas D and trimming were derived from the DNA. The repertoire holds a few hundred thousand clones, with roughly four fifths as singletons. The CDR3 is made up of 11 amino acids. The germline V and J ends were trimmed by 2 bases and 6 bases, with 7 bases remaining between them. From germline, CDR1 is DFQATT and CDR2 SNEGSKA (reference sequence). Followed longitudinally, the Seattle patients had been enrolled during active infection.

The TCR comes from a woman aged 70-85 years with COVID-19, enrolled during active disease. The sequencing sample was made of peripheral blood. The chain combines TRBV20-1 with TRBJ1-2, with D unresolved. CDR3 protein: CSARQLNGYTF. The CDR3 region has the DNA TGCAGTGCTAGACAGTTGAATGGCTACACCTTC.